This T cell receptor beta chain was sequenced in a study of T cells after yellow fever vaccination. For the study at large: Fractions low in cell number were prepared with SMART-Seq v4 Ultra Low Input. Regarding the study as a whole: The study re-detected most primary-vaccination clones after the booster (roughly 96% CD4, 80% to 90% CD8). Only a minor proportion of clonotypes was detected across both CD4 and CD8 compartments.

CDR1 KGHSH and CDR2 LQKENI come from the germline V gene. This CDR3 comprises 14 residues. With 5 bases removed from V and 7 bases from J, the gap between germline ends came to 12 bases. By 5'RACE template switching, TCR cDNA was produced, with a universal primer site and UMIs added in the process. TCRdb itself ran the 5' RACE reads through MiXCR, one entry per CDR3 protein. The sample records under 600,000 distinct CDR3 sequences, about 13% being singletons. Regarding this clonotype: Its specificity is not known.

Sequences were derived from PBMCs, sampled on the day of the yellow fever booster vaccination. The chain is built from TRBV18 and TRBJ2-6; D perhaps matches TRBD1 (6 bases). The TCR originated in a man aged 25-45 years who received the YFV17D yellow fever vaccine. The CDR3 sequence is CASSANRDANVLTF. The CDR3 coding sequence is TGTGCCAGCTCAGCCAACAGGGACGCCAACGTCCTGACTTTC.